These T cell receptor beta chains were read from a single sample in a study of shared clonotypes between healthy human individuals. Sequencing used immunoSEQ multiplex PCR; TCRdb keeps in-frame clones, though not all of them. Counted here are some 2.4 million clones, 93% occurring once; the ten biggest clones make up 0.36%. Sequencing was performed on naive CD4+ T cells from PBMCs. These receptors were collected from a man younger than 35 in good health. Some clones in this sample may be carry-over from other donors' samples. CDR3s include the opening cysteine and the closing phenylalanine or tryptophan. The D gene is left open where the match is weak. Size tells how often a clone was seen (once, few, many) or the class of an expanded clone, and some rows leave it out.

V gene,D gene,J gene,clone size,CDR3 DNA,CDR3 protein
TRBV28,.,TRBJ2-7,.,TGTGCCAGCAGTTTATTGAGCTACGAGCAGTACTTC,CASSLLSYEQYF
TRBV27,TRBD2,TRBJ2-1,.,TGTGCCAGCAGTTTATCGAGGTTACAGCGGGAGAGGAATGAGCAGTTCTTC,CASSLSRLQRERNEQFF
TRBV7-9,TRBD1,TRBJ1-6,.,TGTGCCAGCAGCTCGAGAGAGACAGGGGACAATTCACCCCTCCACTTT,CASSSRETGDNSPLHF
TRBV20-1,.,TRBJ1-2,.,TGCAGTGCTAGAGTAGGGGGCTACACCTTC,CSARVGGYTF
TRBV4-3,.,TRBJ1-3,.,TGCGCCAGCAGCCAAGATGTGGTGTCGGGAAACACCATATATTTT,CASSQDVVSGNTIYF
TRBV6-5,.,TRBJ1-1,few,TGTGCCAGCAGGCGAGGGAAGAACACTGAAGCTTTCTTT,CASRRGKNTEAFF
TRBV4-1,TRBD2,TRBJ2-7,.,TGCGCCAGCAGCCCGGAAGGGCGGGGGGGGTACGAGCAGTACTTC,CASSPEGRGGYEQYF
TRBV5-6,.,TRBJ1-1,.,TGTGCCAGCAGCCCGGGTGGAGGAACGAAAATGAACACTGAAGCTTTCTTT,CASSPGGGTKMNTEAFF
TRBV29-1,.,TRBJ2-3,.,TGCAGCGTTGGAGGGAAAATCACAGATACGCAGTATTTT,CSVGGKITDTQYF
TRBV4-2,TRBD2,TRBJ2-7,.,TGTGCCAGCAGCCAAGAGGGAGCGGGAGACCGAAGCGAGCAGTACTTC,CASSQEGAGDRSEQYF
TRBV6-5,.,TRBJ2-7,.,TGTGCCAGCTCCTTAGCTCCAACCTCCTACGAGCAGTACTTC,CASSLAPTSYEQYF
TRBV10-3,.,TRBJ2-7,.,TGTGCCATCAGTGGGACGCCGGCTAGCTCCTACGAGCAGTACTTC,CAISGTPASSYEQYF
TRBV7-9,.,TRBJ2-3,.,TGTGCCAGCAGCTTAGGACCGGGGAGCACAGATACGCAGTATTTT,CASSLGPGSTDTQYF
TRBV18,.,TRBJ2-2,.,TGTGCCAGCTCACCTAACAAAGCCGTCAGGTCCAACACCGGGGAGCTGTTTTTT,CASSPNKAVRSNTGELFF
TRBV29-1,.,TRBJ2-1,.,TGCAGCGTTCTAAAAAAGCGACATTACAATGAGCAGTTCTTC,CSVLKKRHYNEQFF
TRBV4-1,TRBD2,TRBJ2-1,.,TGCGCCAGCGCCAGGGGACTAGCGGGAGTTGCTGAGCAGTTCTTC,CASARGLAGVAEQFF
TRBV19,TRBD2,TRBJ2-5,.,TGTGCCAGTAGTAGACTAGCGGGAGAGGAGACCCAGTACTTC,CASSRLAGEETQYF
TRBV19,.,TRBJ1-1,.,TGTGCCAGTAGTGCAGTACTGAACACTGAAGCTTTCTTT,CASSAVLNTEAFF
TRBV15,TRBD1,TRBJ1-2,.,TGTGCCACCAGCAACGCGACAGGGGCCTATTTCTATGGCTACACCTTC,CATSNATGAYFYGYTF
TRBV27,TRBD1,TRBJ1-4,.,TGTGCCAGCAGCGAACAGGGGAACGGGGTATTCGGTGAAAAACTGTTTTTT,CASSEQGNGVFGEKLFF
TRBV7-2,TRBD1,TRBJ2-3,.,TGTGCCACCTTCGACAGGGCAAGCACAGATACGCAGTATTTT,CATFDRASTDTQYF
TRBV5-4,TRBD2,TRBJ2-3,.,TGTGCCAGCAGCCGGGACCCAAGCGGGGGCCGGGGAGATACGCAGTATTTT,CASSRDPSGGRGDTQYF
TRBV7-9,TRBD2,TRBJ2-7,few,TGTGCCAGCAGCTCCCGACTAGCGGGAGGTGGGGAGCAGTACTTC,CASSSRLAGGGEQYF
TRBV9,TRBD1,TRBJ1-3,once,TGTGCCAGCAGCGCCTCAGGGGGCTCTGGAAACACCATATATTTT,CASSASGGSGNTIYF
TRBV10-3,.,TRBJ2-7,.,TGTGCCATCAGTGGGGGTTTGTTCTGGAAATACGAGCAGTACTTC,CAISGGLFWKYEQYF
TRBV18,.,TRBJ1-1,.,TGTGCCAGCTCACCGAATACAGGGAGGACTGAAGCTTTCTTT,CASSPNTGRTEAFF
TRBV9,TRBD2,TRBJ2-2,.,TGTGCCAGCAGCGCCGCTAGCGGGAGTACAATGACCGGGGAGCTGTTTTTT,CASSAASGSTMTGELFF
TRBV7-9,.,TRBJ2-5,.,TGTGCCAGCAGCTTAGTCGCCGATGAGACCCAGTACTTC,CASSLVADETQYF
TRBV2,TRBD1,TRBJ2-3,.,TGTGCCAGCAGTTGGTGGAGGGACAGGGCTGAGGATACGCAGTATTTT,CASSWWRDRAEDTQYF
TRBV9,.,TRBJ1-1,.,TGTGCCAGCAGCACACGACGCGGGGGCTTGAACACTGAAGCTTTCTTT,CASSTRRGGLNTEAFF
TRBV15,.,TRBJ2-7,.,TGTGCCACCAGCAGGGTTCAAGGATACGAGCAGTACTTC,CATSRVQGYEQYF
TRBV11-2,TRBD1,TRBJ1-3,.,TGTGCCAGCAGCCCCAGGGGGCACTACTCTGGAAACACCATATATTTT,CASSPRGHYSGNTIYF
TRBV18,.,TRBJ2-1,.,TGTGCCAGCTCACCGCGGACAGACACCTACAATGAGCAGTTCTTC,CASSPRTDTYNEQFF
TRBV6-5,TRBD2,TRBJ2-1,once,TGTGCCAGCAGACAGACTAGCGATGAGCAGTTCTTC,CASRQTSDEQFF
TRBV9,TRBD2,TRBJ2-1,.,TGTGCCAGCAGCCCCACCCTGGGGTCACTAGCGGGAGTGGGTGAGCAGTTCTTC,CASSPTLGSLAGVGEQFF
TRBV28,.,TRBJ2-7,.,TGTGCCAGCAGTTCCCCGGGGGGAAGAGGGGGCTACGAGCAGTACTTC,CASSSPGGRGGYEQYF
TRBV7-2,.,TRBJ2-7,.,TGTGCCAGCAGCTTAGGGGGACTGACCTCCTACGAGCAGTACTTC,CASSLGGLTSYEQYF
TRBV28,.,TRBJ1-5,.,TGTGCCAGCAGTTGGACGCAAGACCAGCCCCAGCATTTT,CASSWTQDQPQHF
TRBV18,TRBD2,TRBJ2-1,.,TGTGCCAGCTCAGCTACTAGCGGGGGGGATGAGCAGTTCTTC,CASSATSGGDEQFF
TRBV5-4,TRBD1,TRBJ2-5,once,TGTGCCAGCAGCGCTATGGGACAGGGAGGGACCCAGTACTTC,CASSAMGQGGTQYF
TRBV6-5,.,TRBJ2-7,.,TGTGCCAGCAGTTACGGTAGGAGTGCCTACGAGCAGTACTTC,CASSYGRSAYEQYF
TRBV9,TRBD2,TRBJ2-1,.,TGTGCCAGCAGCGTAGCGGGAGGGCACAATGAGCAGTTCTTC,CASSVAGGHNEQFF
TRBV10-3,.,TRBJ1-3,.,TGTGCCATCAGTGAGTCAGACGGGTCCGGAAACACCATATATTTT,CAISESDGSGNTIYF
TRBV29-1,.,TRBJ2-1,.,TGCAGCGTAGCGGGACAGTACTACAATGAGCAGTTCTTC,CSVAGQYYNEQFF
TRBV27,.,TRBJ2-2,.,TGTGCCAGCAGTTGGGGCTTGAGGGACACCGGGGAGCTGTTTTTT,CASSWGLRDTGELFF
TRBV28,.,TRBJ1-2,.,TGTGCCAGCAGCCTAGCCTCAAGGCGGCCTAACTATGGCTACACCTTC,CASSLASRRPNYGYTF
TRBV29-1,TRBD2,TRBJ2-1,.,TGCAGCGTTGCTAGCGGGAGGGCCGGTCAGAGGAATGAGCAGTTCTTC,CSVASGRAGQRNEQFF
TRBV7-2,TRBD1,TRBJ2-1,.,TGTGCCAGCAGCTTAACGGGACAGGTAAATGAGCAGTTCTTC,CASSLTGQVNEQFF
TRBV5-5,.,TRBJ2-2,.,TGTGCCAGCAGCTTGGAGGGCAGGGCCACCGGGGAGCTGTTTTTT,CASSLEGRATGELFF
TRBV7-3,TRBD2,TRBJ2-2,.,TGTGCCAGCAGCTTAGGGCTAGCGGGGCCAACCGGGGAGCTGTTTTTT,CASSLGLAGPTGELFF
TRBV18,.,TRBJ1-5,once,TGTGCCAGCTCACCACAGGCTGGGTCGAGTTTTCAGCCCCAGCATTTT,CASSPQAGSSFQPQHF
TRBV6-1,TRBD2,TRBJ2-3,.,TGTGCCAGCCCGGGACTAGCGGGAGTATGGGATACGCAGTATTTT,CASPGLAGVWDTQYF
TRBV4-2,TRBD2,TRBJ2-2,.,TGTGCCAGCAGCCAACACTCTAGCGGGGGGTCCGGGGAGCTGTTTTTT,CASSQHSSGGSGELFF
TRBV9,TRBD1,TRBJ2-5,.,TGTGCCAGCAGCGGAGGGGACAGTCAAGAGACCCAGTACTTC,CASSGGDSQETQYF
TRBV28,.,TRBJ1-5,.,TGTGCCAGCAGTGCGGACAGTTATAGCAATCAGCCCCAGCATTTT,CASSADSYSNQPQHF